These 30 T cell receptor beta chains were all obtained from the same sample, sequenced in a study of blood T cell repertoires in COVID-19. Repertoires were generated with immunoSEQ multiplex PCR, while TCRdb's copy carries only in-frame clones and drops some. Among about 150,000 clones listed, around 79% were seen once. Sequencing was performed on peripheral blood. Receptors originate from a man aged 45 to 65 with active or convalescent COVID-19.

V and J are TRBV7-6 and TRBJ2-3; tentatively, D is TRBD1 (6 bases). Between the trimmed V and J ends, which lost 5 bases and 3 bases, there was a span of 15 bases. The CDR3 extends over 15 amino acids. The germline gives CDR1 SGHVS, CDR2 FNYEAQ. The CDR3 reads CASSQHREWTDTQYF. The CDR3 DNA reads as TGTGCCAGCAGCCAACACAGGGAGTGGACAGATACGCAGTATTTT.

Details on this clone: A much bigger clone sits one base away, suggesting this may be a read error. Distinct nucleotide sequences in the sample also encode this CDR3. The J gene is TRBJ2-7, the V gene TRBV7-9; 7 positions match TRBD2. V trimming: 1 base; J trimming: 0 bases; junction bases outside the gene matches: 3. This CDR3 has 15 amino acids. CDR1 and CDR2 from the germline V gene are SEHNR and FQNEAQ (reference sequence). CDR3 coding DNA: TGTGCCAGCAGCTTAGTCGGCGGGAGCTCCTACGAGCAGTACTTC. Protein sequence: CASSLVGGSSYEQYF.

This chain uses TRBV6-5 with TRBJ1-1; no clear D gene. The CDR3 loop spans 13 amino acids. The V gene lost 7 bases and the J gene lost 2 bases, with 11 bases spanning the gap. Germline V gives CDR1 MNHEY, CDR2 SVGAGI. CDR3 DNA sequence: TGTGCCAGCACCCGGGTAGGAAACACTGAAGCTTTCTTT. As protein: CASTRVGNTEAFF.

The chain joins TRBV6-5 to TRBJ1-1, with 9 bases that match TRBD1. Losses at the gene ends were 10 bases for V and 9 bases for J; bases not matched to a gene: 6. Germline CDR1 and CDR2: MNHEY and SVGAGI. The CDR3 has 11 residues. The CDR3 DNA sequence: TGTGCCACAGACAGGGGGGCCCAAGCTTTCTTT. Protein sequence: CATDRGAQAFF.

CDR3 residues: CASSIEIGGATDTQYF. For the CDR3, the DNA is TGTGCCAGTAGTATAGAAATTGGGGGGGCCACAGATACGCAGTATTTT. V gene TRBV19 combines with J gene TRBJ2-3; D may be TRBD2 (7 bases). The CDR3 sequence is 16 residues long. Germline loops: CDR1 LNHDA, CDR2 SQIVND (reference sequence). V was pared by 0 bases and J by 2 bases, with 12 bases between.

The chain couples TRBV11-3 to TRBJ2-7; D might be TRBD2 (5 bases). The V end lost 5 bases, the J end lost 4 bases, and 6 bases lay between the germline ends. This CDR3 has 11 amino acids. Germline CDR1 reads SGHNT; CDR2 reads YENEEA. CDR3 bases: TGTGCCAGCAGCAGAGGGTACGAGCAGTACTTC. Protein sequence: CASSRGYEQYF.

The chain's CDR3 is CASSEQGTQPQHF. CDR3 DNA sequence: TGTGCCAGTAGTGAACAGGGGACCCAGCCCCAGCATTTT. The chain has TRBV19 and TRBJ1-5; 7 bases map to TRBD1. CDR3 length: 13 residues. Germline CDR1 is LNHDA and CDR2 is SQIVND (reference sequence). The V gene end was trimmed by 5 bases and the J gene end by 7 bases; junction bases not matched to a gene: 5.

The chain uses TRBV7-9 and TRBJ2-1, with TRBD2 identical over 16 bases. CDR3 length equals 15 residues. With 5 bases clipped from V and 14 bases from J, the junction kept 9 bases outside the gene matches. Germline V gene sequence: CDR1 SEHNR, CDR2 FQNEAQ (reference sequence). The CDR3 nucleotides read TGTGCCAGCAGCGGCGGGACTAGCGGGAGGGTAAGGAAGTTCTTC. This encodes CASSGGTSGRVRKFF.

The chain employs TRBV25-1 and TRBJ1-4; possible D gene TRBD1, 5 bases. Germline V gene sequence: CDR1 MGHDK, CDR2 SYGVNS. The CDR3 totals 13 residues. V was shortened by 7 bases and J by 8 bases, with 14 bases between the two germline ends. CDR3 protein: CASTPGVAEKLFF. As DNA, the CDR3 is TGTGCCAGCACCCCGGGGGTGGCAGAAAAACTGTTTTTT.

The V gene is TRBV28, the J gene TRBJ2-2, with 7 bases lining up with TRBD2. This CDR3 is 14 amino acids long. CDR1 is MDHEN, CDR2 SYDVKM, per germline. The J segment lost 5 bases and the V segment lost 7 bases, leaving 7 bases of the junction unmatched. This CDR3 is CASIGAGVTGELFF. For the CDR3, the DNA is TGTGCCAGCATCGGGGCGGGAGTAACCGGGGAGCTGTTTTTT.

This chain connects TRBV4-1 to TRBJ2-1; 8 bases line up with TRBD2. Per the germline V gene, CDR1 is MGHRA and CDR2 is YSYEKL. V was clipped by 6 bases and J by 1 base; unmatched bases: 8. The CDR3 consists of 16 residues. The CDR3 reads CASSPVAGRSYNEQFF. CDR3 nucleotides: TGCGCCAGCAGTCCCGTAGCGGGAAGGTCCTACAATGAGCAGTTCTTC.

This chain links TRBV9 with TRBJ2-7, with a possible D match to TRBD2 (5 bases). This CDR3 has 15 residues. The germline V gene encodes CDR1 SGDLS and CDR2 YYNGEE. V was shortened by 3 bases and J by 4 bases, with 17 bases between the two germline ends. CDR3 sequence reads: CASSAEAGPLYEQYF. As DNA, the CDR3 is TGTGCCAGCAGCGCCGAGGCGGGCCCCCTATACGAGCAGTACTTC.

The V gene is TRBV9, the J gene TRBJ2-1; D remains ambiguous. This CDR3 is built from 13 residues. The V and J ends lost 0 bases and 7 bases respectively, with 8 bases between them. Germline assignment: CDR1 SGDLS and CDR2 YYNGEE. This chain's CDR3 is CASSVDRENEQFF. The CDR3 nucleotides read TGTGCCAGCAGCGTAGATAGAGAAAATGAGCAGTTCTTC.

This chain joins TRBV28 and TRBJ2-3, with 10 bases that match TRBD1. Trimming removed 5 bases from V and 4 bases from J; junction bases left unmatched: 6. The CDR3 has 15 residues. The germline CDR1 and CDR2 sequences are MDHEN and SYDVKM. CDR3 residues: CASSRQGARSDTQYF. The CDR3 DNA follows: TGTGCCAGCAGTAGACAGGGGGCTCGGTCAGATACGCAGTATTTT.

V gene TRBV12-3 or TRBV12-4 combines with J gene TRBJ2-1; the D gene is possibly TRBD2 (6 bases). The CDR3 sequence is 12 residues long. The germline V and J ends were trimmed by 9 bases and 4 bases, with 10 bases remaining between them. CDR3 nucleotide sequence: TGTGCCAGTGGGCGGGGTTACAATGAGCAGTTCTTC. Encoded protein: CASGRGYNEQFF.

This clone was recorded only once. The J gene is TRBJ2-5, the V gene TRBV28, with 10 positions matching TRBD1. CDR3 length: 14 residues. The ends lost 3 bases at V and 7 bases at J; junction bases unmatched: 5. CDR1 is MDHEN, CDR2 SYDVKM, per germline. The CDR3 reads CASSFRGQGVTQYF. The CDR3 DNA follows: TGTGCCAGCAGTTTCCGCGGACAGGGGGTGACCCAGTACTTC.

The CDR3 spells CASSPQPSGSSYEQYF. CDR3 DNA sequence: TGCGCCAGCAGCCCCCAGCCTAGCGGCAGCTCCTACGAGCAGTACTTC. The genes are TRBV5-1 and TRBJ2-7; 7 nucleotides align to TRBD2. CDR1 is SGHRS and CDR2 is YFSETQ in the germline V gene. The CDR3 extends over 16 amino acids. V was pared by 4 bases and J by 0 bases, with 10 bases of the junction left unmatched.

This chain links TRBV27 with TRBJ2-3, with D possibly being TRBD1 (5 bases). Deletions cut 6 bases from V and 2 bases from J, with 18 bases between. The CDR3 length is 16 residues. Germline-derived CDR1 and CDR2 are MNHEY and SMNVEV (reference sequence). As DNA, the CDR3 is TGTGCCAGCAGCTTCTATGGCAGGGTGAACACAGATACGCAGTATTTT. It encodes CASSFYGRVNTDTQYF.

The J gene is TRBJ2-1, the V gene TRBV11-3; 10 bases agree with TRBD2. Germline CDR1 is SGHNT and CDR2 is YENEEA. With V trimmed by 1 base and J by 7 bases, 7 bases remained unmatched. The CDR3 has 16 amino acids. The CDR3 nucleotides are TGTGCCAGCAGCTTAGTTAATCTAGCGGGAGATAATGAGCAGTTCTTC. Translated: CASSLVNLAGDNEQFF.

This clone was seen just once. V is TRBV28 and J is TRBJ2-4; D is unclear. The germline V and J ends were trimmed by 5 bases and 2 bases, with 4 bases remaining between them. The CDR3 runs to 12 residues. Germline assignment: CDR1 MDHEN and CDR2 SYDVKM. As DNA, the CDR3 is TGTGCCAGCAGTGTAACCAAAAACATTCAGTACTTC. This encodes CASSVTKNIQYF.

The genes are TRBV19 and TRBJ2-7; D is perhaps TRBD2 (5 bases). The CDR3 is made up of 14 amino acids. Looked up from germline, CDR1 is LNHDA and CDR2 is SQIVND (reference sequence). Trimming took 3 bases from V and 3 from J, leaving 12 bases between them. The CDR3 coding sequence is TGTGCCAGTAGTATCGGTGCGGGTGTCTACGAGCAGTACTTC. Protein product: CASSIGAGVYEQYF.

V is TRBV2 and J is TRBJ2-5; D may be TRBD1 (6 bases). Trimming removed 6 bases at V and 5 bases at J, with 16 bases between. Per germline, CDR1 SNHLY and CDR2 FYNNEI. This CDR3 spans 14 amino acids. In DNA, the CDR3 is TGTGCCAGCAGCCGCGGACAGTGGGGGGAGACCCAGTACTTC. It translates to CASSRGQWGETQYF.

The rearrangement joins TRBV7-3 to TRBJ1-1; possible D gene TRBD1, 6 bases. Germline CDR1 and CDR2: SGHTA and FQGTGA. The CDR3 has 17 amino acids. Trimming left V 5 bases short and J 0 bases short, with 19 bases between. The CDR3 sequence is CASSQTGQLGMNTEAFF. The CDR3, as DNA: TGTGCCAGCAGCCAAACGGGACAACTGGGGATGAACACTGAAGCTTTCTTT. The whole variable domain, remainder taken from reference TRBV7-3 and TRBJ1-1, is GAGVSQTPSNKVTEKGKYVELRCDPISGHTALYWYRQSLGQGPEFLIYFQGTGAADDSGLPNDRFFAVRPEGSVSTLKIQRTERGDSAVYLCASSQTGQLGMNTEAFFGQGTRLTVV.

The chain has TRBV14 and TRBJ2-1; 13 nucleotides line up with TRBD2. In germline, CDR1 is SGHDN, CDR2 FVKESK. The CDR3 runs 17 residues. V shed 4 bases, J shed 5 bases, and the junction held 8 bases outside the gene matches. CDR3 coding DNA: TGTGCCAGCAGCCCAGAAATTGGACTAGCGGGGGACAATGAGCAGTTCTTC. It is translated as CASSPEIGLAGDNEQFF.

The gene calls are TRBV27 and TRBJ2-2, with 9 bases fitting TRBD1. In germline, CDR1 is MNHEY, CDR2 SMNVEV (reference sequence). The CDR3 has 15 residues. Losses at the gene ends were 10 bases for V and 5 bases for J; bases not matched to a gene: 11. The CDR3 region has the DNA TGTGCCACCAAACGGGGGGACAGGGTGACCGGGGAGCTGTTTTTT. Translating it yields CATKRGDRVTGELFF.

The CDR3, as DNA: TGTGCCAGCAGTTCCTGGGGGGGGTCTGAAGCTTTCTTT. The encoded protein is CASSSWGGSEAFF. The genes are TRBV27 and TRBJ1-1; D is perhaps TRBD1 (5 bases). Germline-derived CDR1 and CDR2 are MNHEY and SMNVEV (reference sequence). V was clipped by 4 bases and J by 6 bases, with 12 bases between them. CDR3 length equals 13 residues.

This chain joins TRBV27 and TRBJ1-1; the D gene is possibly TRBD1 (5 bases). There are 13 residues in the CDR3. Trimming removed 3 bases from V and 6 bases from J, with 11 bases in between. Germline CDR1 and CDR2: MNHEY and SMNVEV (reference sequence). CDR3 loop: CASSFIGAPEAFF. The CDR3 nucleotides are TGTGCCAGCAGTTTTATAGGGGCTCCTGAAGCTTTCTTT.

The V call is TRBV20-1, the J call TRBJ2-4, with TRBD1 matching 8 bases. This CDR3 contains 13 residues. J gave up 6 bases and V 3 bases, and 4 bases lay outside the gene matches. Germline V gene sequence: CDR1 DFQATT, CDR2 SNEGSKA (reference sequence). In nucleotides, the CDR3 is TGCAGTGCTAGTGCAGGGGGCTTAAACATTCAGTACTTC. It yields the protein CSASAGGLNIQYF.

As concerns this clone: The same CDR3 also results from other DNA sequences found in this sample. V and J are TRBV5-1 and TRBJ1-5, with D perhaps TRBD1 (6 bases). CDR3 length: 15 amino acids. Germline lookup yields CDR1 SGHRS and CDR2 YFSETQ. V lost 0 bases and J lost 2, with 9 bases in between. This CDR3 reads CASSLEGGGNQPQHF. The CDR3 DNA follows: TGCGCCAGCAGCTTGGAAGGGGGTGGCAATCAGCCCCAGCATTTT.

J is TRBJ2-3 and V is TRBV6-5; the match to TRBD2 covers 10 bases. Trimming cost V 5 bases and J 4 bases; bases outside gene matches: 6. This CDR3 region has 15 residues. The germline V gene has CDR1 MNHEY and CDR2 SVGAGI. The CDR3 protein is CASSPPAGGPDTQYF. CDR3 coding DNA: TGTGCCAGCAGTCCTCCAGCGGGAGGGCCAGATACGCAGTATTTT.